This TCR beta chain was sequenced for a study of blood T cells in healthy people across ages. This clonotype was found once. Its target is not known. The people who gave samples were healthy Caucasians from Russia, aged about 6 to 100. RNA extraction gave at least 5 micrograms of total RNA per sample. The CDR3 has 15 residues. CDR1 is MNHNS and CDR2 is SASEGT in the germline V gene. With a J-beta primer mix and a sample-barcoded 5' primer, a second PCR ran 7 to 11 cycles. One entry per CDR3 protein, called by TCRdb with MiXCR from the 5' RACE reads. Found here are about 1,600,000 distinct CDR3 sequences, roughly 40% of them singletons; the top ten hold 7% to 9%. The study's findings and limits: Older individuals had lower TCR beta diversity per million T cells (the decline was roughly linear).

The sequenced material came from blood. V and J are TRBV6-1 and TRBJ2-4; TRBD2 agrees at 9 bases. The DNA matches TRBJ2-5 better at its end, which makes the J call doubtful. This sequence was found in a woman younger than 35 in good health. DNA for the CDR3: TGTGCCAGCAGCCAGCGGGGGGCAAAACAAGAGACCCAGTACTTC. It specifies CASSQRGAKQETQYF.